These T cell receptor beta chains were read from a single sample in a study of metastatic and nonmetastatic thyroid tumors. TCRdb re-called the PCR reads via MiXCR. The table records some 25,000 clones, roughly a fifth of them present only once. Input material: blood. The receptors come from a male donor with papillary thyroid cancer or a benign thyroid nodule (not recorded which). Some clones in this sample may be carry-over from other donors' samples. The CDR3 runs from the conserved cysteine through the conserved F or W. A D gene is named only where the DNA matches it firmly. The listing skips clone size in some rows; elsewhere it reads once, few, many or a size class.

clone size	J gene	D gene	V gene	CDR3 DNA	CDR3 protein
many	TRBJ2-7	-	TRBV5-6	TGTGCCAGCAGCCCTACCTTCGAAGGCGAGCACGAGCAGTACTTC	CASSPTFEGEHEQYF
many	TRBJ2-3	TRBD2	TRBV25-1	TGTGCCAGCAGTGGGGGAGCGGGAGGGCCGGCAGATACGCAGTATTTT	CASSGGAGGPADTQYF
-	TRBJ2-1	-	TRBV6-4	TGTGCCAGCAGTGACCGGCCAGCCGCAGAGCAGTTCTTC	CASSDRPAAEQFF
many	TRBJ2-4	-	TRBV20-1	TGCAGTGTGCGGGACCAAGGGATTCAGTACTTC	CSVRDQGIQYF
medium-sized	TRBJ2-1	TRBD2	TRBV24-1	TGTGCCACCAGTGATCGTAAGCGGGGACCCTCCAATGAGCAGTTCTTC	CATSDRKRGPSNEQFF
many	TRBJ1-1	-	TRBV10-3	TGTGCCATCAGTGTACAGGAGAACACTGAAGCTTTCTTT	CAISVQENTEAFF
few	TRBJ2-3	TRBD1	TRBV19	TGTGCCAGTGGTGCCCGGACAGGGGTTGCGCAGTATTTT	CASGARTGVAQYF
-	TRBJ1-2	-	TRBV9	TGTGCCAGCAGCGTAGGTCAGGACAGAGGCTACTATGGCTACACCTTC	CASSVGQDRGYYGYTF
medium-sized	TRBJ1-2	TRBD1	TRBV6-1	TGTGCCAGCAGTTTAACAGGGGATGACTATGGCTACACCTTC	CASSLTGDDYGYTF
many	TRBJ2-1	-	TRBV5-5	TGTGCCAGCAGCTTGGTTGAAGAGCAGTTCTTC	CASSLVEEQFF
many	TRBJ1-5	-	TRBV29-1	TGCAGCGTCGGACAGAGTAGCAATCAGCCCCAGCATTTT	CSVGQSSNQPQHF
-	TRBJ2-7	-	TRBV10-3	TGTGCCATCAGTGACAGGGGCGGGGGATCCTCATACGAGCAGAACTTC	CAISDRGGGSSYEQNF
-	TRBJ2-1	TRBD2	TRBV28	TGTGCCAGCAGTCTCCCTCGGGCGGGAGAATCCTCCTACAATGAGCAGTTCTTC	CASSLPRAGESSYNEQFF
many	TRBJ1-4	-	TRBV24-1	TGTGCCACCAGTGATTCCGACGGACCCGGGGAAAAACTGTTTTTT	CATSDSDGPGEKLFF
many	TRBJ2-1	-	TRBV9	TGTGCCAGCAGCGTAGAGGTCGGGTACAATGAGCAGTTCTTC	CASSVEVGYNEQFF
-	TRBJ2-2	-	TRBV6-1	TGTGCCAGCAGAGTTAAGGTCAGCGGGACCGGGGAGCTGTTTTTT	CASRVKVSGTGELFF
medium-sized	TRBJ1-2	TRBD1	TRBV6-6	TGTGCCAGCAGTTACCGGACAGGGGGCGATGGCTACACCTTC	CASSYRTGGDGYTF
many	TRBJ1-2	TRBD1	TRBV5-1	TGCGCCAGCAGCCCCGGACAGGTCACGAGCTACACCTTC	CASSPGQVTSYTF
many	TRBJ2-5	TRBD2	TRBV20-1	TGCAGTGCTTCTCCTCAGTGGGGGGGGATCAACCAAGAGACCCAGTACTTC	CSASPQWGGINQETQYF
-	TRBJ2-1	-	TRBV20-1	TGCAGTGCTGCCAGTACTAGAGCGAATGAGCAGTTCTTC	CSAASTRANEQFF
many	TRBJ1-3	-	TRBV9	TGTGCCAGCAGCGTAGCTCTCTCTGGAAACACCATATATTTT	CASSVALSGNTIYF
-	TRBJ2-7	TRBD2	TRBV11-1	TGTGCCAGCAGCTTCGGGACTAGCGGGGGTGTGTTTTACGAGCAGTACTTC	CASSFGTSGGVFYEQYF
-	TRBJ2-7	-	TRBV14	TGTGCCAGCGCACCTGTGGGGGTAGGGGCCTACGAGCAGTACTTC	CASAPVGVGAYEQYF
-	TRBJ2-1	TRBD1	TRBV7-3	TGTGCCAGCAGCTTAACCGGACAGGCAGGGGAGCAGTTCTTC	CASSLTGQAGEQFF
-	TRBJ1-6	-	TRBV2	TGTGCCAGCAAAGGGGGGAACTATAATTCACCCCTCCACTTT	CASKGGNYNSPLHF
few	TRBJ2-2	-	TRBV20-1	TGCAGTGCCTCCAGGGATTCGAACACCGGGGAGCTGTTTTTT	CSASRDSNTGELFF
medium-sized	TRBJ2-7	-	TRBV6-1	TGTGCCAGCAGCTCAAAGGGGCAAGCCTCCTACGAGCAGTACTTC	CASSSKGQASYEQYF
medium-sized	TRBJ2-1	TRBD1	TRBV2	TGTGCCACCACAGGGGGCATTCGGAACAATGAGCAGTTCTTC	CATTGGIRNNEQFF
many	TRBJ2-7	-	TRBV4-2	TGTGCCAGCAGCCAAGCCCATAGCGGCTACTACGAGCAGTACTTC	CASSQAHSGYYEQYF
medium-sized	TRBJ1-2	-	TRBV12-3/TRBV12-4	TGTGCCAGCAGGGGGTTAGGAGCCTATGGCTACACCTTC	CASRGLGAYGYTF
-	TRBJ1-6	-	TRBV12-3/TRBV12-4	TGTGCCAGCAGTTTGATGGGGGCGGATAATTCACCCCTCCACTTT	CASSLMGADNSPLHF
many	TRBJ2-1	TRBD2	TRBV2	TGTGCCAGCAAGCGGGAGGGCAATGAGCAGTTCTTC	CASKREGNEQFF
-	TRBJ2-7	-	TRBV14	TGTGCCAGCAGCCAAGATTACGAGCAGTACTTC	CASSQDYEQYF
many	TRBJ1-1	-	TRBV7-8	TGTGCCAGCAGCTTAGGCAGGGCCACTGAAGCTTTCTTT	CASSLGRATEAFF
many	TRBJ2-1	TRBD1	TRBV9	TGTGCCAGCAGCATGGACAGGGGGCAGGAGCAGTTCTTC	CASSMDRGQEQFF
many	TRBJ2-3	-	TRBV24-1	TGTGCCACCAGTGATAAAAGGTCCTTCCACAACACAGATACGCAGTATTTT	CATSDKRSFHNTDTQYF
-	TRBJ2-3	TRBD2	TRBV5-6	TGTGCCAGTAGTCCCTCTCCCCTCCTAGCGGGAGGCACAGATACGCAGTATTTT	CASSPSPLLAGGTDTQYF
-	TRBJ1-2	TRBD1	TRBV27	TGTGCCAGCAGTCCAAGGACAGGGACTCTCTATGGCTACACCTTC	CASSPRTGTLYGYTF
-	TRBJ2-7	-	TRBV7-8	TGTGCCAGCAGCGTCTACCCAGGAGACTTCTACGAGCAGTACTTC	CASSVYPGDFYEQYF
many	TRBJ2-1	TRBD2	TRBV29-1	TGCAGCGTTTTAAGACTAGCGGGATCCTCCTACAATGAGCAGTTCTTC	CSVLRLAGSSYNEQFF
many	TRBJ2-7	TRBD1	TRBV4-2	TGTGCCAGCAGCCAACTGGGGGACAGGGGCCACGAGCAGTACTTC	CASSQLGDRGHEQYF
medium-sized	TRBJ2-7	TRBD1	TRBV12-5	TGTGCTAGTGCCGGACAGGGATCCCACGAGCAGTACTTC	CASAGQGSHEQYF
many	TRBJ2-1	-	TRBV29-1	TGCAGCGTTGAGTTAAGGGGGGCCTATAGGTTCGACAATGAGCAGTTCTTC	CSVELRGAYRFDNEQFF
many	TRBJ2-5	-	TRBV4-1	TGCGCCAGCAGCCAAACTCCGGGGGTCCAAGAGACCCAGTACTTC	CASSQTPGVQETQYF
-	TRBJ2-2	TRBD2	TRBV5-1	TGCGCCAGCAGCGTTAGCGGGAGGCCCACCGGGGAGCTGTTTTTT	CASSVSGRPTGELFF
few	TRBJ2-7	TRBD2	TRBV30	TGTGCCTGGAGACTAGCGGGAGGGGGAGGGCAGTACTTC	CAWRLAGGGGQYF
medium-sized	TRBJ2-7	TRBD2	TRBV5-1	TGCGCCAGCAGCTTGCGTGTTAGCGGGACCTACGAGCAGTACTTC	CASSLRVSGTYEQYF
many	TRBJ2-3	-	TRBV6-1	TGTGCCAGCAGTAGACTAGGATACACAGATACGCAGTATTTT	CASSRLGYTDTQYF
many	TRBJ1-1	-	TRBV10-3	TGTGCCATCAGTACAGAATTCACTGAAGCTTTCTTT	CAISTEFTEAFF
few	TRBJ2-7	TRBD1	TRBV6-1	TGTGCCACCCGCCGGGACAGCCCCTACGAGCAGTACTTC	CATRRDSPYEQYF
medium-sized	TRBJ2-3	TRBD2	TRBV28	TGTGCCAGCAGTCTAGGACTAGCGGCGATCCTCAGCACAGATACGCAGTATTTT	CASSLGLAAILSTDTQYF
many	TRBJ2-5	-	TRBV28	TGTGCCAGCAGTTTAGGGGGCAGGGCTACCTTC	CASSLGGRATF
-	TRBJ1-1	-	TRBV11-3	TGTGCCAGCAGCTTAGGAGCCTACGGGGAAGCTTTCTTT	CASSLGAYGEAFF
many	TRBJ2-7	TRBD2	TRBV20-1	TGCAGTGCTACAGGGGAGGACGCCGGGACTAGCGGGAGCTACGAGCAGTACTTC	CSATGEDAGTSGSYEQYF
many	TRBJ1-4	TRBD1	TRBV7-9	TGTGCCAGCAGCACTGACAGGGGGGACGGGGAAAAACTGTTTTTT	CASSTDRGDGEKLFF
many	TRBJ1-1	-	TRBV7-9	TGTGCCAGCAGCTGGCCCCTCGGGGAGAACACTGAAGCTTTCTTT	CASSWPLGENTEAFF
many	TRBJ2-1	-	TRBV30	TGTGCCTGGATGGACCAGAATTCGTACAATGAGCAGTTCTTC	CAWMDQNSYNEQFF
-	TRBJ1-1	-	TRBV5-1	TGCGCCAGCAGCTTGGACGTCAGGATGAACACTGAAGCTTTCTTT	CASSLDVRMNTEAFF
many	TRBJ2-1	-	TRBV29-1	TGCAGCGTTGAAGCGTCGACAAATTTGGATGAGCAGTTCTTC	CSVEASTNLDEQFF
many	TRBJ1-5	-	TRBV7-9	TGTGCCAGCAGCTTTAACGATCAGCCCCAGCATTTT	CASSFNDQPQHF